This TCR beta chain was recorded in a study of shared clonotypes between healthy human individuals. TCRdb's table, derived via immunoSEQ multiplex PCR, lists solely in-frame clones and lacks some. The sample holds about 680,000 clones, just over 90% seen once. In the naive CD8 group, cells lacked CD45RO and were positively selected for CCR7, so terminally differentiated effector memory CD45RA+ cells were left out. CDR3 length equals 11 residues. V shed 2 bases and J shed 2 bases, with 1 base lying between them. Germline CDR1 ENHRY, CDR2 SYGVKD. The sequence came from a man in his thirties or forties in good health. This sequence joins TRBV10-3 and TRBJ2-7; D not certain. The specimen sequenced was naive CD8+ T cells sorted from blood. The CDR3, as DNA: TGTGCCATCAGTGAGGCCTACGAGCAGTACTTC. Translating it yields CAISEAYEQYF.